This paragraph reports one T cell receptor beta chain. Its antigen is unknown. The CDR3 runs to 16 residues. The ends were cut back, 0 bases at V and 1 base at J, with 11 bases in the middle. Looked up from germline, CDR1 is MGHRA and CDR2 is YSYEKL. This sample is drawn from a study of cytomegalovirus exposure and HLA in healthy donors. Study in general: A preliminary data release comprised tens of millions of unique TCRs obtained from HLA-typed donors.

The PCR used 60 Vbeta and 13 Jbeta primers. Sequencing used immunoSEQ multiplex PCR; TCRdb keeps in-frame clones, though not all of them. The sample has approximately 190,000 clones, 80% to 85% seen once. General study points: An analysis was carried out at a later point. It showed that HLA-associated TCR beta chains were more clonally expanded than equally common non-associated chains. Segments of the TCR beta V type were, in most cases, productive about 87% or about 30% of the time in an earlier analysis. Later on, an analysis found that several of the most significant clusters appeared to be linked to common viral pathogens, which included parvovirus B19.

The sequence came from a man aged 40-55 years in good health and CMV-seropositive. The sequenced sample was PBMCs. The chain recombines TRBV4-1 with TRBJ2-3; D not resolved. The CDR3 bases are TGCGCCAGCAGCCAAGAGCCCCGGGTTGGCACAGATACGCAGTATTTT. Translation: CASSQEPRVGTDTQYF.